One sample yielded the 10 T cell receptor beta chains listed below, sequenced in a study of cytomegalovirus exposure and HLA in healthy donors. It was with 60 Vbeta and 13 Jbeta primers that the PCR ran. The assay was immunoSEQ multiplex PCR, and TCRdb's table has in-frame clones only and misses some. The sample consists of 120,000 or so clones, roughly 80% of them appearing once. Sequencing was performed on PBMCs. All receptors derive from a woman in her forties in good health and CMV-seronegative.

The chain uses TRBV7-9 and TRBJ2-1; 8 bases match TRBD1. The ends lost 3 bases at V and 10 bases at J; junction bases unmatched: 11. Germline CDR1 SEHNR, CDR2 FQNEAQ (reference sequence). This CDR3 region has 15 residues. The CDR3 DNA sequence: TGTGCCAGCAGCTTTTTCGGGCAGGGGGCGGTAGAGCAGTTCTTC. Residues: CASSFFGQGAVEQFF. Full variable domain (rest looked up from reference TRBV7-9 and TRBJ2-1): DTGVSQNPRHKITKRGQNVTFRCDPISEHNRLYWYRQTLGQGPEFLTYFQNEAQLEKSRLLSDRFSAERPKGSFSTLEIQRTEQGDSAMYLCASSFFGQGAVEQFFGPGTRLTVL.

Turning to this clone: The same CDR3 arises from other DNA sequences in this sample as well. DNA of the CDR3: TGTGCCATCAGTAGCCAGGGGGCGCCAGGTGAGCAGTTCTTC. Translation: CAISSQGAPGEQFF. This chain joins TRBV10-3 and TRBJ2-1, with 8 positions matching TRBD1. Germline lookup yields CDR1 ENHRY and CDR2 SYGVKD. The CDR3 loop spans 14 amino acids. The ends lost 5 bases at V and 9 bases at J; junction bases unmatched: 9.

The chain has TRBV7-6 and TRBJ2-7; D ambiguous. Trimming stripped 1 base from V and 2 bases from J, with 12 bases between. This CDR3 contains 15 residues. From germline, CDR1 is SGHVS and CDR2 FNYEAQ. CDR3 coding DNA: TGTGCCAGCAGCTTAGGAACAGTCTCCACCTACGAGCAGTACTTC. Amino acid sequence: CASSLGTVSTYEQYF.

The rearrangement joins TRBV27 to TRBJ2-2; 13 nucleotides line up with TRBD2. The CDR3 is made up of 19 amino acids. In germline, CDR1 is MNHEY, CDR2 SMNVEV (reference sequence). Germline trimming cut 5 bases from V and 7 bases from J; bases unmatched to any gene: 16. The CDR3 loop reads CASSPRRWTSGSWVGELFF. The CDR3 nucleotides are TGTGCCAGCAGTCCCCGCCGGTGGACTAGCGGGAGTTGGGTCGGGGAGCTGTTTTTT.

This clone was observed a handful of times. The chain uses TRBV19 and TRBJ2-1; 7 positions match TRBD2. This CDR3 has 16 residues. V lost 5 bases, J lost 8 bases, and 15 bases stayed unmatched. CDR1 and CDR2 (germline): LNHDA, SQIVND (reference sequence). As DNA, the CDR3 is TGTGCCAGTAGTTTAGGGACTACCTTGAAATTGGATGAGCAGTTCTTC. Its protein product is CASSLGTTLKLDEQFF.

V and J are TRBV18 and TRBJ1-1, with 9 bases that match TRBD1. Trimming removed 4 bases from V and 3 bases from J; junction bases left unmatched: 3. In germline, CDR1 is KGHSH, CDR2 LQKENI. The CDR3 sequence is 14 residues long. The CDR3 DNA is TGTGCCAGCTCACTCGACAGGGGGGACACTGAAGCTTTCTTT. This translates into CASSLDRGDTEAFF.

The chain employs TRBV5-6 and TRBJ2-5, with TRBD1 as a possible D gene (6 bases). The DNA end lines up better with TRBJ2-7; the J call may be wrong. Germline V gene data show CDR1 as SGHDT and CDR2 as YYEEEE. The CDR3 has 13 residues. CDR3 DNA sequence: TGTGCCAGCAGCCTAGGACAGCTCTACGAGCAGTACTTC. Translation: CASSLGQLYEQYF.

This clone came up once. This chain uses TRBV18 with TRBJ2-7, with 9 bases lining up with TRBD1. CDR3 length equals 13 residues. The J segment lost 3 bases and the V segment lost 5 bases, leaving 2 bases of the junction unmatched. Germline V gene sequence: CDR1 KGHSH, CDR2 LQKENI. In DNA, the CDR3 is TGTGCCAGCTCAGGGACAGGGAACTACGAGCAGTACTTC. It specifies CASSGTGNYEQYF.

The chain links TRBV7-9 to TRBJ2-5; D gene unclear. The V end was cut by 5 bases, the J end by 5 bases, with 15 bases between. Germline values: CDR1 SEHNR, CDR2 FQNEAQ (reference sequence). The CDR3 has 14 amino acids. CDR3 residues: CASSAYFIGETQYF. In nucleotides, the CDR3 is TGTGCCAGCAGCGCCTACTTCATCGGGGAGACCCAGTACTTC.

This clone was seen a handful of times. The CDR3 sequence is CASSQDFAGGNTDTQYF. The DNA of the CDR3 is TGCGCCAGCAGCCAAGATTTTGCGGGAGGGAACACAGATACGCAGTATTTT. This chain uses TRBV4-1 with TRBJ2-3; 9 positions match TRBD2. This CDR3 has 17 residues. Germline-derived CDR1 and CDR2 are MGHRA and YSYEKL. V shed 0 bases and J 2 bases; nucleotides not matched to a gene: 6.